A single sample is the source of the 7 T cell receptor beta chains below, sequenced in a study of T cells in Graves' hyperthyroidism and ophthalmopathy. Amplified TCR beta CDR3 regions derived from RNA transcripts. The HTBI primer set was used in a first-round RT-PCR of the TCR CDR3. TCRdb reanalysed the multiplex PCR reads using MiXCR and keeps one entry per CDR3 protein. The sample includes around 280,000 distinct CDR3 sequences, about an eighth seen only once; the top ten take 7.9%. Input material: blood. The receptors derive from a woman in her thirties or forties with Graves' hyperthyroidism.

This clonotype was recorded many times. The CDR3 region has the DNA TGTGCCAGCAGCTTACAGGGAGAGTACACTGAAGCTTTCTTT. It yields the protein CASSLQGEYTEAFF. V gene TRBV7-2 combines with J gene TRBJ1-1, with a possible D match to TRBD1 (5 bases). The CDR3 is 14 amino acids. Trimming removed 2 bases at V and 3 bases at J, with 10 bases between. From germline, CDR1 is SGHTA and CDR2 FQGNSA.

This clonotype was picked up a small number of times. The V gene is TRBV19, the J gene TRBJ1-4, with D tentatively TRBD1 (6 bases). The CDR3 totals 15 residues. V was pared by 5 bases and J by 7 bases, with 17 bases between. Per the germline V gene, CDR1 is LNHDA and CDR2 is SQIVND (reference sequence). The CDR3 region has the DNA TGTGCCAGTAGTCCCCAGGACAGCCGGGGTGAAAAACTGTTTTTT. Its translation is CASSPQDSRGEKLFF.

As concerns this clonotype: A read error may be the cause here, since a much bigger clone is one base away. The genes are TRBV6-2 or TRBV6-3 and TRBJ2-7; 11 bases map to TRBD2. CDR3 length: 16 amino acids. CDR1 is MNHEY, CDR2 SVGEGT, per germline. V was clipped by 4 bases and J by 3 bases; unmatched bases: 8. The CDR3 reads CASSSTRLAGLYEQYF. CDR3 bases: TGTGCCAGCAGTTCGACGCGACTAGCGGGACTCTACGAGCAGTACTTC.

This clonotype showed up just a few times. The chain joins TRBV7-6 to TRBJ2-1; tentatively, D is TRBD2 (5 bases). The CDR3 runs to 16 residues. Trimming removed 5 bases from V and 2 bases from J, with 16 bases in between. CDR1 is SGHVS and CDR2 is FNYEAQ in the germline V gene. The CDR3 is CASSMLGGSAYNEQFF. DNA of the CDR3: TGTGCCAGCAGCATGCTCGGAGGCAGCGCCTACAATGAGCAGTTCTTC.

This clonotype was detected ten times or more. The chain has TRBV20-1 and TRBJ2-7; tentative D call: TRBD2 (6 bases). This CDR3 is 14 amino acids long. Germline CDR1 is DFQATT and CDR2 is SNEGSKA (reference sequence). V dropped 5 bases and J dropped 0 bases, with 14 bases sitting between them. DNA of the CDR3: TGCAGTGCTCGCGGGACGGCAAGCTCCTACGAGCAGTACTTC. It codes for CSARGTASSYEQYF.

This clonotype has at least ten counts. The chain links TRBV28 to TRBJ2-1; no definite D call. This CDR3 contains 12 residues. V dropped 5 bases and J dropped 8 bases, with 10 bases sitting between them. Germline loops: CDR1 MDHEN, CDR2 SYDVKM. This chain's CDR3 is CASSPLFYEQFF. In DNA, the CDR3 is TGTGCCAGCAGTCCCCTTTTCTATGAGCAGTTCTTC.

This clonotype occurred many times. The chain has TRBV12-3 or TRBV12-4 and TRBJ1-6; tentative D call: TRBD1 (5 bases). V was pared by 6 bases and J by 7 bases, with 19 bases between. This CDR3 is built from 16 residues. CDR3 region: CASSLRRGGRNSPLHF. The CDR3 coding sequence is TGTGCCAGCAGCCTTCGGCGTGGGGGGAGAAATTCACCCCTCCACTTT.